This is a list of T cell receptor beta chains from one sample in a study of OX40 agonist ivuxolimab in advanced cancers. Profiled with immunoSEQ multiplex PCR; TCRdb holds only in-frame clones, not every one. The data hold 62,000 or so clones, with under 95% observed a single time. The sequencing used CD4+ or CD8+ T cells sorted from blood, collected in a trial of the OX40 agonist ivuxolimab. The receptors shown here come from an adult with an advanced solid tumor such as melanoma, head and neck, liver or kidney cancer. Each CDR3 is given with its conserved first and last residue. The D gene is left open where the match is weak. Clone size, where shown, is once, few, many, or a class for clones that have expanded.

cdr3_aa: CASSRTGQSDQPQHF
cdr3_nt: TGTGCCAGCAGTCGGACCGGACAGAGCGATCAGCCCCAGCATTTT
v_call: TRBV6-6
j_call: TRBJ1-5
d_call: NA
clone_size: NA

cdr3_aa: CASSPRHISYEQYF
cdr3_nt: TGTGCCAGCTCACCGCGGCACATTTCCTACGAGCAGTACTTC
v_call: TRBV18
j_call: TRBJ2-7
d_call: NA
clone_size: NA

cdr3_aa: CASSDRDRDRYSSGNTIYF
cdr3_nt: TGTGCCAGCAGTGACCGGGACAGGGACCGATACTCTTCTGGAAACACCATATATTTT
v_call: TRBV28
j_call: TRBJ1-3
d_call: TRBD1
clone_size: once

cdr3_aa: CASSRERATEAFF
cdr3_nt: TGTGCCAGCAGCCGAGAGAGGGCCACTGAAGCTTTCTTT
v_call: TRBV7-9
j_call: TRBJ1-1
d_call: NA
clone_size: NA

cdr3_aa: CASSLRGTATWEQYF
cdr3_nt: TGTGCCAGCAGCTTGAGAGGGACAGCGACTTGGGAGCAGTACTTC
v_call: TRBV5-6
j_call: TRBJ2-7
d_call: TRBD1
clone_size: NA

cdr3_aa: CASSPDSGASTDTQYF
cdr3_nt: TGCGCCAGCAGCCCCGATAGCGGGGCTAGCACAGATACGCAGTATTTT
v_call: TRBV5-1
j_call: TRBJ2-3
d_call: TRBD2
clone_size: NA

cdr3_aa: CASSPPVGQGSTDTQYF
cdr3_nt: TGTGCCAGCAGCCCACCCGTTGGACAGGGAAGTACAGATACGCAGTATTTT
v_call: TRBV7-9
j_call: TRBJ2-3
d_call: TRBD1
clone_size: once

cdr3_aa: CASTGTRGYEQYF
cdr3_nt: TGCGCCAGCACCGGGACTAGAGGCTACGAGCAGTACTTC
v_call: TRBV5-1
j_call: TRBJ2-7
d_call: TRBD2
clone_size: once

cdr3_aa: CASSSGQGLNTEAFF
cdr3_nt: TGTGCCAGCAGCTCCGGACAGGGCCTGAACACTGAAGCTTTCTTT
v_call: TRBV5-6
j_call: TRBJ1-1
d_call: TRBD1
clone_size: NA

cdr3_aa: CASSFLALYEQYF
cdr3_nt: TGTGCCAGCAGTTTTCTGGCGCTCTACGAGCAGTACTTC
v_call: TRBV6-6
j_call: TRBJ2-7
d_call: NA
clone_size: NA

cdr3_aa: CASSVGNTNTEAFF
cdr3_nt: TGCGCCAGCAGCGTTGGGAACACGAACACTGAAGCTTTCTTT
v_call: TRBV5-1
j_call: TRBJ1-1
d_call: NA
clone_size: NA

cdr3_aa: CAWTQNSPLHF
cdr3_nt: TGTGCCTGGACGCAGAATTCACCCCTCCACTTT
v_call: TRBV30
j_call: TRBJ1-6
d_call: NA
clone_size: NA

cdr3_aa: CATGTGSDTQYF
cdr3_nt: TGCGCCACCGGGACAGGGTCAGATACGCAGTATTTT
v_call: TRBV5-1
j_call: TRBJ2-3
d_call: TRBD1
clone_size: NA

cdr3_aa: CASSQVGTSALQTQYF
cdr3_nt: TGCGCCAGCAGCCAAGTGGGGACTAGCGCTTTACAGACCCAGTACTTC
v_call: TRBV4-1
j_call: TRBJ2-5
d_call: TRBD2
clone_size: few

cdr3_aa: CASSRSGRAVETQYF
cdr3_nt: TGCGCCAGCAGCCGTAGCGGGAGGGCCGTAGAGACCCAGTACTTC
v_call: TRBV5-1
j_call: TRBJ2-5
d_call: TRBD2
clone_size: NA

cdr3_aa: CAWRPTGPVYEQYF
cdr3_nt: TGTGCCTGGAGGCCTACGGGGCCGGTCTACGAGCAGTACTTC
v_call: TRBV30
j_call: TRBJ2-7
d_call: NA
clone_size: NA

cdr3_aa: CASSRTGLLGGTYTDTQYF
cdr3_nt: TGTGCCAGTAGTCGTACAGGGCTCCTTGGCGGAACCTACACAGATACGCAGTATTTT
v_call: TRBV19
j_call: TRBJ2-3
d_call: NA
clone_size: NA

cdr3_aa: CASSPRTGYSNQPQHF
cdr3_nt: TGTGCCAGCAGCCCCCGGACAGGCTATAGCAATCAGCCCCAGCATTTT
v_call: TRBV7-8
j_call: TRBJ1-5
d_call: TRBD1
clone_size: NA

cdr3_aa: CASSQDPTGELFF
cdr3_nt: TGTGCCAGTAGTCAGGACCCCACCGGGGAGCTGTTTTTT
v_call: TRBV19
j_call: TRBJ2-2
d_call: NA
clone_size: NA

cdr3_aa: CAIGTVNTEAFF
cdr3_nt: TGTGCCATCGGGACAGTGAACACTGAAGCTTTCTTT
v_call: TRBV10-3
j_call: TRBJ1-1
d_call: TRBD1
clone_size: NA

cdr3_aa: CASCRTDTQYF
cdr3_nt: TGTGCCAGTTGTCGCACAGATACGCAGTATTTT
v_call: TRBV28
j_call: TRBJ2-3
d_call: NA
clone_size: NA

cdr3_aa: CASSIKNEQFF
cdr3_nt: TGTGCCAGCAGTATAAAGAATGAGCAGTTCTTC
v_call: TRBV6-5
j_call: TRBJ2-1
d_call: NA
clone_size: NA

cdr3_aa: CASNRDRAAPTGYTF
cdr3_nt: TGTGCCAGCAACCGGGACAGGGCTGCCCCCACAGGCTACACCTTC
v_call: TRBV6-1
j_call: TRBJ1-2
d_call: TRBD1
clone_size: NA

cdr3_aa: CASTLLAGLNTGELFF
cdr3_nt: TGCGCCAGCACCCTGTTGGCTGGGTTGAACACCGGGGAGCTGTTTTTT
v_call: TRBV5-1
j_call: TRBJ2-2
d_call: NA
clone_size: NA

cdr3_aa: CASSLASSGSSYEQYF
cdr3_nt: TGTGCCAGCAGCTTAGCGAGTAGCGGGAGTTCCTACGAGCAGTACTTC
v_call: TRBV7-6
j_call: TRBJ2-7
d_call: TRBD2
clone_size: NA

cdr3_aa: CASSEGASTGELFF
cdr3_nt: TGTGCCAGTAGTGAGGGGGCGAGTACCGGGGAGCTGTTTTTT
v_call: TRBV19
j_call: TRBJ2-2
d_call: TRBD1
clone_size: NA

cdr3_aa: CASSQGRGGLNTEAFF
cdr3_nt: TGCGCCAGCAGCCAAGGGCGGGGGGGGTTGAACACTGAAGCTTTCTTT
v_call: TRBV4-1
j_call: TRBJ1-1
d_call: NA
clone_size: few

cdr3_aa: CASRRFTSGRDYNEQFF
cdr3_nt: TGTGCCAGCAGGAGGTTTACTAGCGGGAGGGACTACAATGAGCAGTTCTTC
v_call: TRBV7-9
j_call: TRBJ2-1
d_call: TRBD2
clone_size: NA

cdr3_aa: CASSKRVNTEAFF
cdr3_nt: TGTGCCAGCAGCAAGAGGGTAAACACTGAAGCTTTCTTT
v_call: TRBV7-6
j_call: TRBJ1-1
d_call: NA
clone_size: NA

cdr3_aa: CASSLAGIYNEQFF
cdr3_nt: TGTGCCAGCTCGCTAGCGGGGATTTACAATGAGCAGTTCTTC
v_call: TRBV18
j_call: TRBJ2-1
d_call: TRBD2
clone_size: NA

cdr3_aa: CATEQQETQYF
cdr3_nt: TGTGCCACCGAACAGCAAGAGACCCAGTACTTC
v_call: TRBV19
j_call: TRBJ2-5
d_call: NA
clone_size: few

cdr3_aa: CATSRTSGRFTDTQYF
cdr3_nt: TGTGCCACCAGCAGAACTAGCGGGAGATTCACAGATACGCAGTATTTT
v_call: TRBV15
j_call: TRBJ2-3
d_call: TRBD2
clone_size: NA

cdr3_aa: CASSLNQAIASATF
cdr3_nt: TGTGCCAGCAGCTTAAATCAAGCGATCGCCTCCGCCACCTTC
v_call: TRBV7-9
j_call: TRBJ1-2
d_call: NA
clone_size: NA

cdr3_aa: CASRATGTTEQFF
cdr3_nt: TGTGCCAGCCGCGCTACCGGGACTACAGAGCAGTTCTTC
v_call: TRBV28
j_call: TRBJ2-1
d_call: TRBD2
clone_size: NA

cdr3_aa: CASKGGQGYNEQFF
cdr3_nt: TGTGCCAGCAAAGGGGGGCAGGGATACAATGAGCAGTTCTTC
v_call: TRBV6-1
j_call: TRBJ2-1
d_call: NA
clone_size: NA

cdr3_aa: CASSPRGVRNQPQHF
cdr3_nt: TGTGCCAGCTCACCTAGGGGAGTTCGCAATCAGCCCCAGCATTTT
v_call: TRBV18
j_call: TRBJ1-5
d_call: NA
clone_size: once